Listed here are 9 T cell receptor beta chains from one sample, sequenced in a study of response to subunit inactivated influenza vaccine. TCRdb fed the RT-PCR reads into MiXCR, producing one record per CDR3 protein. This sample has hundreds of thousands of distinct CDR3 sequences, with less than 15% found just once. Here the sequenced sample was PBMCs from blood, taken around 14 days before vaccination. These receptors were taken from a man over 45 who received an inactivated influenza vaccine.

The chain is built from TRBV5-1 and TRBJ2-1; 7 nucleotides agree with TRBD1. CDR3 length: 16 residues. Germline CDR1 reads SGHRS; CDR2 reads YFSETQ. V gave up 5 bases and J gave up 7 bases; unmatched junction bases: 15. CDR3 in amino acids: CASSPSQGLARNEQFF. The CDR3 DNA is TGCGCCAGCAGTCCTTCACAGGGGCTCGCAAGAAATGAGCAGTTCTTC.

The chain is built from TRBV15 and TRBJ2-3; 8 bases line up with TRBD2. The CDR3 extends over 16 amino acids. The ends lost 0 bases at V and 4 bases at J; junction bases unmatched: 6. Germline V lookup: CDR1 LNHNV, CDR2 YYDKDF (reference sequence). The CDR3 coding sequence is TGTGCCACCAGCAGAGATCGGGGGGGCTTTGCAGATACGCAGTATTTT. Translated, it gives CATSRDRGGFADTQYF.

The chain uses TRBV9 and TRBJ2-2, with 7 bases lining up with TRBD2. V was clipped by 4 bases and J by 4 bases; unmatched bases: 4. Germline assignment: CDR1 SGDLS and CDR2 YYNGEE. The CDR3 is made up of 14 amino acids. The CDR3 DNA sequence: TGTGCCAGCAGCCTAGCGGCTTCCACCGGGGAGCTGTTTTTT. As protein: CASSLAASTGELFF.

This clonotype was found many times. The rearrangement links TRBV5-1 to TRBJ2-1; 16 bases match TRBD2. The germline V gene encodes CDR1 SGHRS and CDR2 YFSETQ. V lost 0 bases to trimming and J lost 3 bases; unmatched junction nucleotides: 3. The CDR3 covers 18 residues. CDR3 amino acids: CASSLAGLAGGIYNEQFF. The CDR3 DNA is TGCGCCAGCAGCTTGGCGGGACTAGCGGGAGGGATCTACAATGAGCAGTTCTTC.

The CDR3 here is CSVLAGGLRGETQYF. Here the CDR3 DNA reads TGCAGTGTCCTAGCGGGAGGCCTACGAGGGGAGACCCAGTACTTC. The rearrangement links TRBV20-1 to TRBJ2-5, with TRBD2 identical over 11 bases. The CDR3 sequence is 15 residues long. Germline trimming cut 7 bases from V and 5 bases from J; bases unmatched to any gene: 12. Looked up from germline, CDR1 is DFQATT and CDR2 is SNEGSKA (reference sequence).

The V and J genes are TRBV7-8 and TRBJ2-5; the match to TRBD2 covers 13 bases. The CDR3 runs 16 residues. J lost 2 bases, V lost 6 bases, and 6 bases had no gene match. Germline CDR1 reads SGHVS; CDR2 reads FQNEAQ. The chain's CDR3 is CASRPTSGGGQETQYF. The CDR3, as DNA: TGTGCCAGCAGGCCTACTAGCGGGGGGGGACAAGAGACCCAGTACTTC.

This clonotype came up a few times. The CDR3 region has the DNA TGTGCCACCAGCAGAGATCGGGCAGCTGAAGCTTTCTTT. Protein sequence: CATSRDRAAEAFF. The rearrangement joins TRBV15 to TRBJ1-1; D is undetermined. The V gene lost 0 bases and the J gene lost 6 bases, with 8 bases spanning the gap. This CDR3 is built from 13 residues. Per the germline V gene, CDR1 is LNHNV and CDR2 is YYDKDF (reference sequence). Variable domain in full (rest from reference TRBV15 and TRBJ1-1): DAMVIQNPRYQVTQFGKPVTLSCSQTLNHNVMYWYQQKSSQAPKLLFHYYDKDFNNEADTPDNFQSRRPNTSFCFLDIRSPGLGDTAMYLCATSRDRAAEAFFGQGTRLTVV.

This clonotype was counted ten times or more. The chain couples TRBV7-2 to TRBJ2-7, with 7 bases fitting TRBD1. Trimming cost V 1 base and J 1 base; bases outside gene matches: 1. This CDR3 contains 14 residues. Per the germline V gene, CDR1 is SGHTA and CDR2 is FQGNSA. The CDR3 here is CASSLVGQSYEQYF. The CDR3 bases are TGTGCCAGCAGCTTAGTGGGACAGTCCTACGAGCAGTACTTC.

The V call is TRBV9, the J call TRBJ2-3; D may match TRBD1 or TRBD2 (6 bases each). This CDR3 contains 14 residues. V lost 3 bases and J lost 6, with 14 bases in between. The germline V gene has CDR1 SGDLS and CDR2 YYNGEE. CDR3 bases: TGTGCCAGCAGCGCTTACCAAGGGGGGGATACGCAGTATTTT. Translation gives CASSAYQGGDTQYF.